This TCR beta chain was documented in a study of shared clonotypes between healthy human individuals. In the study overall: The donors, a couple of women and a few men, were aged 18 to 49. Notes on the study in general: Since donors were few, the genetic and exposure-history diversity represented was limited.

Within Nashville, Tennessee resided all donors, each a Caucasian adult. This clone turned up a few times. Its antigen is still unknown. The germline V gene has CDR1 SNHLY and CDR2 FYNNEI. The CDR3 spans 15 residues. V gave up 6 bases and J gave up 4 bases; unmatched junction bases: 11. Every subset had its genomic DNA shared out evenly among several immunoSEQ plates. Produced via immunoSEQ multiplex PCR; TCRdb's table is partial and in-frame only. The sample carries under 600,000 clones, about 80% recorded once. J is TRBJ2-5 and V is TRBV2; 7 bases align to TRBD2. Material: PBMCs. This receptor was obtained from a middle-aged woman in good health. Some clones in this sample may be carry-over from other donors' samples. This CDR3 is CASSYTSGTLETQYF. The DNA of the CDR3 is TGTGCCAGCAGCTATACAAGCGGGACCCTAGAGACCCAGTACTTC. The full variable domain, rest sourced from reference TRBV2 and TRBJ2-5, is EPEVTQTPSHQVTQMGQEVILRCVPISNHLYFYWYRQILGQKVEFLVSFYNNEISEKSEIFDDQFSVERPDGSNFTLKIRSTKLEDSAMYFCASSYTSGTLETQYFGPGTRLLVL.